This T cell receptor beta chain was found in a study of blood T cells in healthy people across ages. Study findings and constraints: No conclusive comparison of naive versus antigen-experienced cells was possible with unsorted PBMCs.

The CDR3 runs to 12 residues. Trimming took 0 bases from V and 9 from J, leaving 6 bases between them. Germline V gene lookup returns CDR1 MNHEY and CDR2 SVGEGT. As for this clonotype: Its specificity is not known.

Primed by a sample-barcoded 5' primer and a J-beta primer mix, a second PCR proceeded for about 6 to 12 cycles. TCRdb reanalysed the 5' RACE reads using MiXCR and keeps one entry per CDR3 protein. This sample has 850,000 or so distinct CDR3 sequences, with 29% found just once. The source of this sequence is a woman over 75 in good health. The sequencing sample was made of blood. The chain couples TRBV6-2 or TRBV6-3 to TRBJ2-1; a weak D match, TRBD2 (5 bases). CDR3 in amino acids: CASSYSSVEQFF. The CDR3 nucleotides are TGTGCCAGCAGTTACTCTAGCGTTGAGCAGTTCTTC.